Reported below is one TCR beta chain. These data are taken from a study of blood T cell repertoires in COVID-19. This CDR3 is 13 amino acids long. Trimming stripped 4 bases from V and 0 bases from J, with 6 bases between. CDR1 and CDR2 from the germline V gene are SGHDN and FVKESK. This table comes from immunoSEQ multiplex PCR, and its TCRdb copy is limited to in-frame clones, with some not included. The sample includes around 170,000 clones, 75% to 90% of them seen just once. The sequencing sample was made of peripheral blood. The chain carries TRBV14 and TRBJ1-1, with no clear D. This sequence was found in a woman aged 55-70 years with acute or convalescent COVID-19. Here the CDR3 reads CASSPSLNTEAFF. The CDR3 DNA reads as TGTGCCAGCAGCCCGTCTTTGAACACTGAAGCTTTCTTT.